The 12 T cell receptor beta chains presented below share a single source sample, sequenced in a study of shared clonotypes between healthy human individuals (dated by TCRdb to about 2020). Library prep was done by the immunoSEQ multiplex PCR assay. Imported from immuneACCESS, the table was reduced by TCRdb to in-frame sequences with V and J called. These copies leave out some clones; in studies compared against another copy, an unresolved V gene accounts for under half, and the cause of the remainder is not known. The sample table contains roughly 570,000 clones; only one count was recorded for nearly 98% of them. Clones ranked in the top ten supply 0.3% of the sample. CD8 naive samples consisted of CD45RO-negative cells that were positively selected for CCR7, yielding a CD45RA+CCR7+ population without TemRA cells. The specimen was naive CD8+ T cells sorted from blood. The cell subset or site label here, explained by the study, means: CD45RA+CCR7+. The receptors shown here come from a man aged 25 to 40 in good health.

The chain employs TRBV2 and TRBJ1-2; D may be TRBD1 (5 bases). CDR1 is SNHLY, CDR2 FYNNEI, per germline. The CDR3 consists of 14 residues. V lost 8 bases to trimming and J lost 2 bases, with 15 bases between them. CDR3 sequence: CASDQFRANYGYTF. The CDR3 DNA sequence: TGTGCCAGCGACCAATTCAGGGCCAACTATGGCTACACCTTC.

Worth noting for this clone: Other DNA sequences within the sample encode an identical CDR3. The chain combines TRBV7-9 with TRBJ2-7, with D perhaps being TRBD1 or TRBD2 (6 bases each). This CDR3 is built from 12 residues. Germline V lookup: CDR1 SEHNR, CDR2 FQNEAQ (reference sequence). Trimming removed 3 bases from V and 6 bases from J, with 9 bases in between. Here the CDR3 DNA reads TGTGCCAGCAGCTTGGAGGGGGGCGAGCAGTACTTC. Residues: CASSLEGGEQYF.

This clone came up once. The V and J genes are TRBV5-6 and TRBJ2-7, with 11 bases lining up with TRBD2. The length of the CDR3 is 14 residues. CDR1 SGHDT and CDR2 YYEEEE come from the germline V gene. J lost 3 bases, V lost 4 bases, and 3 bases had no gene match. This CDR3 is CASSTGLADYEQYF. In DNA form, the CDR3 reads TGTGCCAGCAGCACGGGACTAGCGGACTACGAGCAGTACTTC.

The rearrangement links TRBV29-1 to TRBJ1-1; TRBD1 agrees at 7 bases. Trimming at V came to 3 bases and at J to 7 bases, leaving 20 bases not matched to a gene. This CDR3 is 17 amino acids long. Germline V gene lookup returns CDR1 SQVTM and CDR2 ANQGSEA. The CDR3 loop is CSVDGQAGGRHTIEAFF. The CDR3 DNA reads TGCAGCGTTGATGGACAGGCCGGGGGTAGGCACACTATTGAAGCTTTCTTT.

The CDR3 DNA reads TGTGCCACCAGCGGGACTAGAGCCTACGAGCAGTACTTC. Residues: CATSGTRAYEQYF. The V gene is TRBV15, the J gene TRBJ2-7; TRBD2 aligns across 8 bases. V was pared by 5 bases and J by 2 bases, with 2 bases of the junction left unmatched. Germline CDR1 is LNHNV and CDR2 is YYDKDF (reference sequence). This CDR3 comprises 13 residues.

This chain uses TRBV29-1 with TRBJ2-5; 8 nucleotides align to TRBD2. Germline V gene lookup returns CDR1 SQVTM and CDR2 ANQGSEA. V gave up 6 bases and J gave up 5 bases; unmatched junction bases: 5. CDR3 size: 12 residues. The CDR3: CSVYGGVETQYF. CDR3 DNA: TGCAGCGTCTACGGGGGGGTGGAGACCCAGTACTTC.

This clone was seen just once. CDR3 in amino acids: CASSYSTGQNTEAFF. The CDR3, as DNA: TGTGCCAGCAGTTACTCGACGGGACAAAACACTGAAGCTTTCTTT. The chain has TRBV6-5 and TRBJ1-1; possibly TRBD1 for D (6 bases). Trimming removed 0 bases from V and 2 bases from J, with 10 bases in between. Germline-derived CDR1 and CDR2 are MNHEY and SVGAGI. The CDR3 is 15 residues long.

The chain joins TRBV9 to TRBJ2-4; 8 bases are a match to TRBD1. The V and J ends lost 3 bases and 2 bases, in that order; junction bases with no gene match: 4. Germline CDR1 is SGDLS and CDR2 is YYNGEE. CDR3 length: 15 amino acids. The CDR3 nucleotides read TGTGCCAGCAGCGATGACAGGGGAACCAAAAACATTCAGTACTTC. Translating gives CASSDDRGTKNIQYF. Filled out from reference TRBV9 and TRBJ2-4, the complete variable domain reads DSGVTQTPKHLITATGQRVTLRCSPRSGDLSVYWYQQSLDQGLQFLIQYYNGEERAKGNILERFSAQQFPDLHSELNLSSLELGDSALYFCASSDDRGTKNIQYFGAGTRLSVL.

This sequence joins TRBV7-3 and TRBJ2-7; D possibly corresponds to TRBD2 (7 bases). CDR1 SGHTA and CDR2 FQGTGA come from the germline V gene. The CDR3 spans 14 residues. V lost 2 bases, J lost 5 bases, and 13 bases lay in between. CDR3 sequence: CASSLGGGAHEQYF. The CDR3 coding sequence is TGTGCCAGCAGCTTAGGTGGGGGGGCCCACGAGCAGTACTTC. Full variable domain (outside the CDR3, taken from reference TRBV7-3 and TRBJ2-7): GAGVSQTPSNKVTEKGKYVELRCDPISGHTALYWYRQSLGQGPEFLIYFQGTGAADDSGLPNDRFFAVRPEGSVSTLKIQRTERGDSAVYLCASSLGGGAHEQYFGPGTRLTVT.

This sequence joins TRBV5-5 and TRBJ2-5, with unresolved D. The germline gives CDR1 SGHKS, CDR2 YYEKEE (reference sequence). CDR3 length equals 14 residues. V lost 2 bases to trimming and J lost 5 bases, with 13 bases between them. The CDR3 loop reads CASSFMIGLETQYF. The CDR3, as DNA: TGTGCCAGCAGCTTTATGATAGGATTGGAGACCCAGTACTTC.

This chain uses TRBV7-9 with TRBJ2-1, with TRBD1 matching 7 bases. CDR3 length: 14 amino acids. Germline V gene lookup returns CDR1 SEHNR and CDR2 FQNEAQ (reference sequence). With 7 bases clipped from V and 1 base from J, the junction kept 4 bases outside the gene matches. CDR3 loop: CASTQTGSYNEQFF. CDR3 DNA: TGTGCCAGCACTCAGACAGGGTCCTACAATGAGCAGTTCTTC.

This chain joins TRBV9 and TRBJ2-1, with 11 nucleotides matching TRBD1. The CDR3 contains 15 residues. The germline gives CDR1 SGDLS, CDR2 YYNGEE. Trimming at V came to 3 bases and at J to 4 bases, leaving 3 bases not matched to a gene. The CDR3 DNA follows: TGTGCCAGCAGCGCCGGACAGGGGGCATACAATGAGCAGTTCTTC. This gives the protein CASSAGQGAYNEQFF.